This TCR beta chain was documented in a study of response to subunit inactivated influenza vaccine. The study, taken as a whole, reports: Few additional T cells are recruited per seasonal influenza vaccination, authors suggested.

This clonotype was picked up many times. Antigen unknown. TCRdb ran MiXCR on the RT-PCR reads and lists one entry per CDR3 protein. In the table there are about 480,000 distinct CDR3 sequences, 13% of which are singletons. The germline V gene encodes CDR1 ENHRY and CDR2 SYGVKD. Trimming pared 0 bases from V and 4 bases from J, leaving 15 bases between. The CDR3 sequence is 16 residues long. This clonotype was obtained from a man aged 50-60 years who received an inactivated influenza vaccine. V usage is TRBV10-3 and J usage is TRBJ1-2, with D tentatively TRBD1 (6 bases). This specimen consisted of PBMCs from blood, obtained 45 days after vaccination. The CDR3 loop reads CAISESILWDTYGYTF. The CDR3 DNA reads TGTGCCATCAGTGAGTCGATTCTTTGGGACACCTATGGCTACACCTTC.